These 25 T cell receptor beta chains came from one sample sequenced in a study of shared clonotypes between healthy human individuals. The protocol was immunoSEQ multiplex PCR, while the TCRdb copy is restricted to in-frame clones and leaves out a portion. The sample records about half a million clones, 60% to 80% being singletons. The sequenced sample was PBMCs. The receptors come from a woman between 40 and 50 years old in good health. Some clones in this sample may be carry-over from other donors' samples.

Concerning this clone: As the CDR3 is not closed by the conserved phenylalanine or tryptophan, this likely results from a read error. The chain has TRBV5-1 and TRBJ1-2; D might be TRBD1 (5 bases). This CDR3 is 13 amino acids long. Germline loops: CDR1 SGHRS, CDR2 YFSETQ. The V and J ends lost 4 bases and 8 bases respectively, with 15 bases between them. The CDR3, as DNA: TGCGCCAGCAGCCCGTCTGGGGGGTTCGGCTACACCCTC. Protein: CASSPSGGFGYTL.

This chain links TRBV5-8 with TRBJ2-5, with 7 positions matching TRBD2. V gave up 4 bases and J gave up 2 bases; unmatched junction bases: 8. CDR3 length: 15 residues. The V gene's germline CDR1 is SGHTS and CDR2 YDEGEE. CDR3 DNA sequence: TGTGCCAGCAGCCCTGGGGGGGGACTGCAAGAGACCCAGTACTTC. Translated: CASSPGGGLQETQYF.

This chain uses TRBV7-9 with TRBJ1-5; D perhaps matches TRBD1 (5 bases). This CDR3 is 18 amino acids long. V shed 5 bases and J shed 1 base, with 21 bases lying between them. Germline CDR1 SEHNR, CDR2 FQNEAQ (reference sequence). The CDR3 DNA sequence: TGTGCCAGCAGCCAAGATTCGGTATACCGGGACAGCAATCAGCCCCAGCATTTT. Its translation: CASSQDSVYRDSNQPQHF. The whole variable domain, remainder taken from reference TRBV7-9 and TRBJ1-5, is DTGVSQNPRHKITKRGQNVTFRCDPISEHNRLYWYRQTLGQGPEFLTYFQNEAQLEKSRLLSDRFSAERPKGSFSTLEIQRTEQGDSAMYLCASSQDSVYRDSNQPQHFGDGTRLSIL.

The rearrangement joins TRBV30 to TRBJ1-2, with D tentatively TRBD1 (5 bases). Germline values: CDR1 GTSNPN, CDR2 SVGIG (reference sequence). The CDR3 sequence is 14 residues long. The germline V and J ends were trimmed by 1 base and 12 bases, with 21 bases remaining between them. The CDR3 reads CAWSDSGQAYGHTF. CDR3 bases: TGTGCCTGGAGTGACTCGGGGCAGGCCTACGGCCACACCTTC. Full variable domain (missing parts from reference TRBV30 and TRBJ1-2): SQTIHQWPATLVQPVGSPLSLECTVEGTSNPNLYWYRQAAGRGLQLLFYSVGIGQISSEVPQNLSASRPQDRQFILSSKKLLLSDSGFYLCAWSDSGQAYGHTFGSGTRLTVV.

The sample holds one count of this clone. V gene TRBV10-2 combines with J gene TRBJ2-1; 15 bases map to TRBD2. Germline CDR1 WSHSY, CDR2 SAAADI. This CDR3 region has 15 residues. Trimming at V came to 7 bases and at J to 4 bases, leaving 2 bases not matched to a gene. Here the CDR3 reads CASNGLAGGYNEQFF. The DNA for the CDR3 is TGCGCCAGCAACGGACTAGCGGGAGGGTACAATGAGCAGTTCTTC.

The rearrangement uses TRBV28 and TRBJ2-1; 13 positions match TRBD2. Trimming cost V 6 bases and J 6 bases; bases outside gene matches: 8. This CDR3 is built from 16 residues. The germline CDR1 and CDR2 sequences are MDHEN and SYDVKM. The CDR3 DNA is TGTGCCAGCAGGCCCTGGACTAGCGGGAGTCCCAATGAGCAGTTCTTC. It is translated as CASRPWTSGSPNEQFF.

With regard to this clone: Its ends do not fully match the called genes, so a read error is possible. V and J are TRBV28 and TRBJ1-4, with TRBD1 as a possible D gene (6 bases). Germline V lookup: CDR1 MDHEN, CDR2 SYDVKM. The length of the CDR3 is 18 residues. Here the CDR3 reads CASSPPSRGVTTHEKLFF. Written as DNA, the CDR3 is TGTGCCAGCAGTCCCCCCTCAAGGGGGGTAACAACTCATGAAAAACTGTTTTTT.

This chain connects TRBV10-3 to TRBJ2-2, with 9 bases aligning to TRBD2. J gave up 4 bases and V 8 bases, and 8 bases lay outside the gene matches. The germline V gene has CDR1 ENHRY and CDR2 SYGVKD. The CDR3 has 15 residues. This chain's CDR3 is CAIPRAREGTGELFF. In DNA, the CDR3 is TGTGCCATCCCGAGGGCGCGGGAGGGCACCGGGGAGCTGTTTTTT.

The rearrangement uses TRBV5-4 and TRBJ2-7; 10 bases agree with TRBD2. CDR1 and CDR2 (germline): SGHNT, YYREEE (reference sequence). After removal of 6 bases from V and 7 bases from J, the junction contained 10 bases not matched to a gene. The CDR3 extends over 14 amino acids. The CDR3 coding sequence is TGTGCCAGCACTTGGGCTAGCGGGAGTAGTGAGCAGTACTTC. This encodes CASTWASGSSEQYF. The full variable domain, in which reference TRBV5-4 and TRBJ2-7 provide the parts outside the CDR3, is ETGVTQSPTHLIKTRGQQVTLRCSSQSGHNTVSWYQQALGQGPQFIFQYYREEENGRGNFPPRFSGLQFPNYSSELNVNALELDDSALYLCASTWASGSSEQYFGPGTRLTVT.

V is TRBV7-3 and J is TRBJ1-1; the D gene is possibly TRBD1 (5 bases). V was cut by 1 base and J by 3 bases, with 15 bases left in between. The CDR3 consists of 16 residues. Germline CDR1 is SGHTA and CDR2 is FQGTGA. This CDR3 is CASSLSVGDQYTEAFF. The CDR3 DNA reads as TGTGCCAGCAGCTTAAGCGTGGGGGACCAGTACACTGAAGCTTTCTTT. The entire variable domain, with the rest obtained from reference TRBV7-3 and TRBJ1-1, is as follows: GAGVSQTPSNKVTEKGKYVELRCDPISGHTALYWYRQSLGQGPEFLIYFQGTGAADDSGLPNDRFFAVRPEGSVSTLKIQRTERGDSAVYLCASSLSVGDQYTEAFFGQGTRLTVV.

The CDR3 protein is CASSQGGQVSRGYTF. CDR3 nucleotide sequence: TGCGCCAGCAGCCAAGGGGGACAGGTTTCTCGTGGCTACACCTTC. The rearrangement links TRBV4-1 to TRBJ1-2, with 8 bases matching TRBD1. This CDR3 is built from 15 residues. With V trimmed by 1 base and J by 7 bases, 8 bases remained unmatched. Germline CDR1 reads MGHRA; CDR2 reads YSYEKL.

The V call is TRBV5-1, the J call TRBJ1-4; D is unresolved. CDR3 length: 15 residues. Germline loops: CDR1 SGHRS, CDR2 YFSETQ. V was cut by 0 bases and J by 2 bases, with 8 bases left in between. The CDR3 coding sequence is TGCGCCAGCAGCTTGGTGGGCCTTACTAATGAAAAACTGTTTTTT. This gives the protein CASSLVGLTNEKLFF.

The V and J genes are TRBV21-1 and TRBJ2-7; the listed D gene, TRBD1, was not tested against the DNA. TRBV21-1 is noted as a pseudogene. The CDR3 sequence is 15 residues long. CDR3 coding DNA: TGTGCCAGCAGCACGACTGCTAGGGGGTCCTACGAGCAGTACTTC. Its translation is CASSTTARGSYEQYF.

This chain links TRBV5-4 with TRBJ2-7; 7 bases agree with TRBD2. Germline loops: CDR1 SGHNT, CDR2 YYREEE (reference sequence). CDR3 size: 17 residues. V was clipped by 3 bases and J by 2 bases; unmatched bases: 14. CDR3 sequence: CASSWDGVGGNPYEQYF. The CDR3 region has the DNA TGTGCCAGCAGCTGGGATGGCGTCGGGGGGAATCCCTACGAGCAGTACTTC.

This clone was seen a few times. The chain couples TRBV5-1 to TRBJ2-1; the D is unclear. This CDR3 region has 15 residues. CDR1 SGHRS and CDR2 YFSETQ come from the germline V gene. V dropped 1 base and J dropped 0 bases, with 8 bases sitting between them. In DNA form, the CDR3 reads TGCGCCAGCAGCTTGATGTTTGGCTCCTACAATGAGCAGTTCTTC. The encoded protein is CASSLMFGSYNEQFF.

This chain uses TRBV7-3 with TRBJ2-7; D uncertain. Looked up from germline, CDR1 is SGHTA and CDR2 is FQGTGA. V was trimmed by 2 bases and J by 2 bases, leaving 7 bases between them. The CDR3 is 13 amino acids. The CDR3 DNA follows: TGTGCCAGCAGCTTATATCGGACCTACGAGCAGTACTTC. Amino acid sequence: CASSLYRTYEQYF.

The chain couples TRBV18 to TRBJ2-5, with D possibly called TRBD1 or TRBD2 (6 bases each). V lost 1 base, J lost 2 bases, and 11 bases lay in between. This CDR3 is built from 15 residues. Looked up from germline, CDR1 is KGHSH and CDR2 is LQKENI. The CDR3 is CASSPQGGLQETQYF. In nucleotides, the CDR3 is TGTGCCAGCTCACCACAGGGGGGCCTTCAAGAGACCCAGTACTTC.

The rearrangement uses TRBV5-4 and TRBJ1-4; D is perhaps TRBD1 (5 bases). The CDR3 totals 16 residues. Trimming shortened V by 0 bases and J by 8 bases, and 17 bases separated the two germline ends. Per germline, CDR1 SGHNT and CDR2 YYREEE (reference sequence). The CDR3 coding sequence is TGTGCCAGCAGCTTGGGAGTGGGCGGGGGTTTGGAAAAACTGTTTTTT. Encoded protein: CASSLGVGGGLEKLFF.

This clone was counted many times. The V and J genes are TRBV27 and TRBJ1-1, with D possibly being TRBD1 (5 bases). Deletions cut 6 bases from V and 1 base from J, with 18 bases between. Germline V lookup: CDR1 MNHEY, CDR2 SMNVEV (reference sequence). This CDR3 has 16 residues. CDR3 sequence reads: CASRLLKGPKNTEAFF. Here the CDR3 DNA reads TGTGCCAGCAGGTTGCTTAAGGGGCCAAAGAACACTGAAGCTTTCTTT.

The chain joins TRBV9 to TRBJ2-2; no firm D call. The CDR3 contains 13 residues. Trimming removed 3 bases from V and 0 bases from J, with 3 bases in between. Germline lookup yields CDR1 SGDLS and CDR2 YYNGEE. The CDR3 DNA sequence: TGTGCCAGCAGCGGACCGAACACCGGGGAGCTGTTTTTT. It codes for CASSGPNTGELFF.

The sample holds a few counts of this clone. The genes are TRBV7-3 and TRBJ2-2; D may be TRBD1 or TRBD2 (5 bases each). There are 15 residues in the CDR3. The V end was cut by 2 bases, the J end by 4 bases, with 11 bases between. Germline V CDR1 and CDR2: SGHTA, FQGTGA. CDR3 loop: CASSLGAGLTGELFF. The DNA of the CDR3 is TGTGCCAGCAGCTTAGGGGCGGGCCTCACCGGGGAGCTGTTTTTT. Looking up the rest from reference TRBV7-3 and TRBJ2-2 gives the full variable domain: GAGVSQTPSNKVTEKGKYVELRCDPISGHTALYWYRQSLGQGPEFLIYFQGTGAADDSGLPNDRFFAVRPEGSVSTLKIQRTERGDSAVYLCASSLGAGLTGELFFGEGSRLTVL.

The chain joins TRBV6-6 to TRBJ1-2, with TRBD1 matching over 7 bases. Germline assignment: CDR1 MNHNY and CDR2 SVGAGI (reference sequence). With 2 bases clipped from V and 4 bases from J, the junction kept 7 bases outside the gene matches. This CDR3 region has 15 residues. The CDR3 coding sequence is TGTGCCAGCAGTTACATTAGGGGGCCAGGCTATGGCTACACCTTC. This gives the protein CASSYIRGPGYGYTF.

CDR3 DNA sequence: TGCGCCAGCAGCCCGGACAGAACTCAGCCCCAGCATTTT. Residues: CASSPDRTQPQHF. The rearrangement uses TRBV5-1 and TRBJ1-5; a weak D match, TRBD1 (6 bases). Germline CDR1 is SGHRS and CDR2 is YFSETQ. Trimming took 4 bases from V and 6 from J, leaving 11 bases between them. The length of the CDR3 is 13 residues.

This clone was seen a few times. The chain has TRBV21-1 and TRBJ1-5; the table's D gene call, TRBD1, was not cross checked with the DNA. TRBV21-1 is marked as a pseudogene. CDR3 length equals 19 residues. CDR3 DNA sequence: TGTGCCAGCAGCAAAGGAGGGCCGGTGACAGGGGATAGCAATCAGCCCCAGCATTTT. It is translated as CASSKGGPVTGDSNQPQHF.

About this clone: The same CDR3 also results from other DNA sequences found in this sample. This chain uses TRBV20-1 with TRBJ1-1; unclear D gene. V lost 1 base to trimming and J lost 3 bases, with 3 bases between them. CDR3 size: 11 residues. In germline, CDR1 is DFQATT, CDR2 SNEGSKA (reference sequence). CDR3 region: CSARGDTEAFF. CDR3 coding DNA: TGCAGTGCTAGAGGTGACACTGAAGCTTTCTTT.